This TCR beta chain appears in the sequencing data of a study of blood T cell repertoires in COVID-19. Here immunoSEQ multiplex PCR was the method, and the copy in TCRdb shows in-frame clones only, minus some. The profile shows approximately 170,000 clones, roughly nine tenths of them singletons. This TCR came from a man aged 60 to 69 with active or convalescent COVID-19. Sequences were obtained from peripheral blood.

The DNA for the CDR3 is TGTGCCAGCAGCTTGGCGGGTAGATACGGGAGGGGCGACATTCAGTACTTC. Its protein product is CASSLAGRYGRGDIQYF. This rearrangement joins TRBV5-4 to TRBJ2-4, with 8 bases that match TRBD2. After removal of 0 bases from V and 8 bases from J, the junction contained 13 bases not matched to a gene. The CDR3 contains 17 residues. Per the germline V gene, CDR1 is SGHNT and CDR2 is YYREEE (reference sequence).